Included here is one TCR beta chain sequence, with context. The antigen is undetermined. This record comes from a study of identifying expanded T cells in peripheral blood. Overall study findings and caveats: Variance in clone template counts between approximately two-week samples significantly increased with total template count across all healthy donors. Differentially abundant clones: 0.95 to 1.5 between replicates, roughly 16 at roughly 13 days, 19 to 20 at four.

Clones were read by immunoSEQ multiplex PCR, and TCRdb kept only the in-frame ones, dropping some. Of roughly 100,000 clones listed, 88% are singletons. The V gene lost 3 bases and the J gene lost 0 bases, with 8 bases spanning the gap. Germline V lookup: CDR1 KGHSH, CDR2 LQKENI. This CDR3 is 14 amino acids long. The material sequenced was blood. The chain links TRBV18 to TRBJ2-5; D remains ambiguous. This clonotype was obtained from a person aged 18 to 70 in good health. As DNA, the CDR3 is TGTGCCAGCTCACCGCAGAACGACCAAGAGACCCAGTACTTC. It specifies CASSPQNDQETQYF. Using reference TRBV18 and TRBJ2-5 for the parts outside the CDR3, the full variable domain is NAGVMQNPRHLVRRRGQEARLRCSPMKGHSHVYWYRQLPEEGLKFMVYLQKENIIDESGMPKERFSAEFPKEGPSILRIQQVVRGDSAAYFCASSPQNDQETQYFGPGTRLLVL.